The rows below give T cell receptor beta chains drawn from one sample of a study of Ad26.COV2.S vaccination and SARS-CoV-2 variants. Here immunoSEQ multiplex PCR was the method, and the copy in TCRdb shows in-frame clones only, minus some. This table holds about 410,000 clones, less than 90% found once. The material was peripheral blood, obtained in a trial of Ad26.COV2.S vaccine versus placebo. Receptors were obtained from a person aged 18-65 years who received the Ad26.COV2.S COVID-19 vaccine or a placebo. CDR3s include the opening cysteine and the closing phenylalanine or tryptophan. D genes are given only for firm matches. Size tells how often a clone was seen (once, few, many) or the class of an expanded clone, and some rows leave it out.

.	.	TRBV2	TRBJ2-6	TGTGCCAGCAGTAAGACAGAGTCTGGGGCCAACGTCCTGACTTTC	CASSKTESGANVLTF
.	.	TRBV10-3	TRBJ1-3	TGTGCCATCGGAAGAACTGGAGAGGGCCGTGGAAACACCATATATTTT	CAIGRTGEGRGNTIYF
.	.	TRBV19	TRBJ1-5	TGTGCCAGTAGTATTGGGAGTCGGGTAATTCAGCCCCAGCATTTT	CASSIGSRVIQPQHF
.	.	TRBV4-3	TRBJ2-1	TGCGCCAGCAGCCAGGTCCTCAATAGTTTAAAGTTCTTC	CASSQVLNSLKFF
.	.	TRBV6-4	TRBJ1-2	TGTGCCAGCAGTGAAACAGGGAACTATGGCTACACCTTC	CASSETGNYGYTF
.	.	TRBV2	TRBJ2-5	TGTGCCAGCAGAGCTATCCTCGGTATATTCGGCCAAGAGACCCAGTACTTC	CASRAILGIFGQETQYF
.	once	TRBV5-6	TRBJ1-1	TGTGCCAGCAGGAGGACAGTGAACACTGAAGCTTTCTTT	CASRRTVNTEAFF
TRBD2	few	TRBV5-1	TRBJ2-5	TGCGCCAGCAGCGCACAAACTAGCGGGGGGGCGACCCAGTACTTC	CASSAQTSGGATQYF
TRBD2	.	TRBV9	TRBJ2-3	TGTGCCAGCAGCTCCGGACTAGCGGGGGGCCCAGCAGATACGCAGTATTTT	CASSSGLAGGPADTQYF
TRBD1	.	TRBV3-1/TRBV3-2	TRBJ1-5	TGTGCCAGCAGTCTACAGGGGAACAATCAGCCCCAGCATTTT	CASSLQGNNQPQHF
TRBD1	.	TRBV27	TRBJ2-2	TGTGCCAGCAGTTTGCAGGACAGGCCCACCGGGGAGCTGTTTTTT	CASSLQDRPTGELFF
.	.	TRBV27	TRBJ2-7	TGTGCCAGCAGCCAAGGAACCACAGGGAACGAGCAGTACTTC	CASSQGTTGNEQYF
TRBD1	.	TRBV5-1	TRBJ1-1	TGCGCCAGCAGCTTGGGGACAGGGAAAACTGAAGCTTTCTTT	CASSLGTGKTEAFF
.	.	TRBV19	TRBJ2-3	TGTGCCAGTAGTCCCTCCGAGGCTGCAGATACGCAGTATTTT	CASSPSEAADTQYF
TRBD2	.	TRBV11-3	TRBJ2-3	TGTGCCAGCAGCTTCGGGAGGAGAGATACGCAGTATTTT	CASSFGRRDTQYF
.	.	TRBV6-6	TRBJ1-6	TGTGCCAGTCAACGGGACAATTCACCCCTCCACTTT	CASQRDNSPLHF
.	few	TRBV7-6	TRBJ2-2	TGTGCCAGCAGCTTAGGTCTTGGGGGGGCCGCCACCGGGGAGCTGTTTTTT	CASSLGLGGAATGELFF
.	.	TRBV11-2	TRBJ1-1	TGTGCCAGCAGCACCGGGGGTCTGAACACTGAAGCTTTCTTT	CASSTGGLNTEAFF
.	.	TRBV7-2	TRBJ2-1	TGTGCCAGCAGCTTAGCCGGGGACCGGGTGGGGAATGAGCAGTTCTTC	CASSLAGDRVGNEQFF
.	once	TRBV7-2	TRBJ2-1	TGTGCCAGCAGCTCCTACGGACTCAGCAATGAGCAGTTCTTC	CASSSYGLSNEQFF
TRBD1	.	TRBV18	TRBJ1-6	TGTGCCAGCTCACGGGGACAGAATAATTCACCCCTCCACTTT	CASSRGQNNSPLHF
TRBD1	.	TRBV25-1	TRBJ2-2	TGTGCCAGCAGCGCTACAGGGGGTGCGAACACCGGGGAGCTGTTTTTT	CASSATGGANTGELFF
.	once	TRBV7-8	TRBJ1-2	TGTGCCAGCAGCGAATGGAGGGAGGCGGACTATGGCTACACCTTC	CASSEWREADYGYTF
.	.	TRBV10-2	TRBJ1-6	TGCGCCAGCCTCAGGGAGTTGAATTCACCCCTCCACTTT	CASLRELNSPLHF
.	.	TRBV5-1	TRBJ1-4	TGCGCCAGCAGCTCTGAACCGGGAGCCCATGAGGAAAAACTGTTTTTT	CASSSEPGAHEEKLFF
.	once	TRBV2	TRBJ1-2	TGTGCCAGCAGCCCGCGGGGGTGGGACTATGGCTACACCTTC	CASSPRGWDYGYTF
.	.	TRBV5-1	TRBJ1-4	TGCGCCAGCAGCTTGAGGGCTGAGACAGGAGGTGAAAAACTGTTTTTT	CASSLRAETGGEKLFF
.	.	TRBV7-8	TRBJ2-1	TGTGCCAGCAGCTTAGTACGACAGGTCAATGAGCAGTTCTTC	CASSLVRQVNEQFF
.	.	TRBV7-2	TRBJ1-6	TGTGCCAGCAGCTTAGTTCAGGGAATTACTTCACCCCTCCACTTT	CASSLVQGITSPLHF
.	.	TRBV12-1	TRBJ1-4	TGTGCCAGCAGCTTTCTTCCTCACAGGGAATATAATGAAAAACTGTTTTTT	CASSFLPHREYNEKLFF
TRBD2	.	TRBV7-2	TRBJ2-2	TGTGCCAGCAGCTTAGTTGGACTAGCGCTTCCCGGGGAGCTGTTTTTT	CASSLVGLALPGELFF
.	.	TRBV5-1	TRBJ1-6	TGCGCCAGCAGCTTACAACGAGGAAATGGAGAGGGCGGCTCACCCCTCCACTTT	CASSLQRGNGEGGSPLHF
TRBD1	.	TRBV7-8	TRBJ1-5	TGTGCCAGCAGCTTACTAAGACAGGGAGGACAGCCCCAGCATTTT	CASSLLRQGGQPQHF
TRBD1	.	TRBV27	TRBJ1-1	TGTGCCAGCAGTTTAGCCGGACAGGGGAACACTGAAGCTTTCTTT	CASSLAGQGNTEAFF
TRBD1	.	TRBV12-3/TRBV12-4	TRBJ2-1	TGTGCCAGCAGTTTAACAGGGGACAATGAGCAGTTCTTC	CASSLTGDNEQFF
TRBD2	.	TRBV6-6	TRBJ2-1	TGTGCCAGCAGTTACTTAGGCGGGGGGGGTTACAATGAGCAGTTCTTC	CASSYLGGGGYNEQFF
TRBD1	once	TRBV27	TRBJ2-7	TGTGCCAGCGGAAGCACAGGGGACTACGAGCAGTACTTC	CASGSTGDYEQYF
TRBD2	.	TRBV4-1	TRBJ2-3	TGCGCCAGCAGCCAGGGCGGGGGGACTCCAGGAACAGATACGCAGTATTTT	CASSQGGGTPGTDTQYF
TRBD1	.	TRBV5-1	TRBJ1-1	TGCGCCAGCAGCCTACAGGGGGCGGTCGTCACTGAAGCTTTCTTT	CASSLQGAVVTEAFF
.	.	TRBV10-3	TRBJ2-6	TGTGCCATCAGTTCCCAGATTCTCTCTGGGGCCAACGTCCTGACTTTC	CAISSQILSGANVLTF
TRBD1	.	TRBV9	TRBJ1-1	TGTGCCAGCAGCGCGGACAGGGCGGGTGAAGCTTTCTTT	CASSADRAGEAFF